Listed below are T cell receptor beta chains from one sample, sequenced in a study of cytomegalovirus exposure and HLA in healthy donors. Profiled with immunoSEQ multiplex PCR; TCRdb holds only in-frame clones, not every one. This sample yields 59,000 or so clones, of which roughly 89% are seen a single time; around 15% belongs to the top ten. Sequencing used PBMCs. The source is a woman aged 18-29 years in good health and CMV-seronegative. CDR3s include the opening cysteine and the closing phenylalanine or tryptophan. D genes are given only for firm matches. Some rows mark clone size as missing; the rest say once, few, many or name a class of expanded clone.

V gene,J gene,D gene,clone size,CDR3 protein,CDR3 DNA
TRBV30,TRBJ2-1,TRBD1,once,CAWSTGTGTNEQFF,TGTGCCTGGTCCACCGGGACAGGGACAAATGAGCAGTTCTTC
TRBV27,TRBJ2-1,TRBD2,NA,CASRKSGGSYNEQFF,TGTGCCAGCAGAAAAAGCGGGGGGTCCTACAATGAGCAGTTCTTC
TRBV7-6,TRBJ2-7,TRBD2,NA,CASSARGGYEQYF,TGTGCCAGCAGCGCCCGCGGGGGCTACGAGCAGTACTTC
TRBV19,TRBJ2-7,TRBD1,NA,CASSKDRGGKQYF,TGTGCCAGTAGTAAGGACAGGGGAGGTAAGCAGTACTTC
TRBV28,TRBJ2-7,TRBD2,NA,CASSLWLAGGYYEQYF,TGTGCCAGCAGTTTATGGCTAGCGGGAGGGTACTACGAGCAGTACTTC
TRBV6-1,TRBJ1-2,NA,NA,CASSSGVSYGYTF,TGTGCCAGCAGTTCGGGGGTCAGCTATGGCTACACCTTC
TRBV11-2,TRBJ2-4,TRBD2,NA,CASSLVRGSSKNIQYF,TGTGCCAGCAGCTTAGTGCGCGGGAGTTCCAAAAACATTCAGTACTTC
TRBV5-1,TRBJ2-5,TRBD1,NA,CASSPGTGGFQETQYF,TGCGCCAGCAGCCCTGGGACAGGGGGGTTCCAAGAGACCCAGTACTTC
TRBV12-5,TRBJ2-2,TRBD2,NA,CASGYASGRATGELFF,TGTGCTAGTGGCTACGCTAGCGGGAGGGCCACCGGGGAGCTGTTTTTT
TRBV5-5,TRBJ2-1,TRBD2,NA,CASSPQSGRENEQFF,TGTGCCAGCAGCCCGCAGAGCGGGAGAGAGAATGAGCAGTTCTTC
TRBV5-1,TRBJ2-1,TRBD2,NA,CASSLLSGRSNEQFF,TGCGCCAGCAGCTTGTTGAGCGGGAGGAGCAATGAGCAGTTCTTC
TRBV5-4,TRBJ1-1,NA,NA,CASSLGRNMNTEAFF,TGTGCCAGCAGCTTGGGGCGGAACATGAACACTGAAGCTTTCTTT
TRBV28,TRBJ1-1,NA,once,CASSFPTQGQLQDTEAFF,TGTGCCAGCAGTTTCCCGACCCAAGGACAATTGCAGGACACTGAAGCTTTCTTT
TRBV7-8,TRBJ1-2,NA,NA,CASSLSGVGYTF,TGTGCCAGCAGCTTGTCGGGGGTTGGCTACACCTTC
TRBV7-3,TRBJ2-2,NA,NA,CASSWSWDTGELFF,TGTGCCAGCAGCTGGAGCTGGGACACCGGGGAGCTGTTTTTT
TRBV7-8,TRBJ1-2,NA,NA,CASSSYGDGYTF,TGTGCCAGCAGCTCCTACGGGGATGGCTACACCTTC
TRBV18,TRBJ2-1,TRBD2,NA,CASSPPGGESYNEQFF,TGTGCCAGCTCACCACCGGGGGGGGAGTCCTACAATGAGCAGTTCTTC
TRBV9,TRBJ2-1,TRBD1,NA,CASSVGGGRTGPHNEQFF,TGTGCCAGCAGCGTAGGTGGGGGAAGGACAGGGCCCCACAATGAGCAGTTCTTC
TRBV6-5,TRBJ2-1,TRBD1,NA,CASSLHPGQNNEQFF,TGTGCCAGCAGTCTCCACCCGGGACAGAACAATGAGCAGTTCTTC
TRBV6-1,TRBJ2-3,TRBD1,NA,CASRGVTGGADTQYF,TGTGCCAGCAGAGGCGTAACAGGGGGCGCAGATACGCAGTATTTT
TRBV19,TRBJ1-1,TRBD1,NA,CASSIGSRQGEAFF,TGTGCCAGTAGTATCGGAAGTCGACAGGGTGAAGCTTTCTTT
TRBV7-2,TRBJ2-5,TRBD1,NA,CASSPWTGGETQYF,TGTGCCAGCAGCCCATGGACAGGGGGTGAAACCCAGTACTTC
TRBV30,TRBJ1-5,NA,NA,CAWTGGGNQPQHF,TGTGCCTGGACCGGGGGAGGAAATCAGCCCCAGCATTTT
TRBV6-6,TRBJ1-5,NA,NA,CASSWGGAYQPQHF,TGTGCCAGCAGCTGGGGGGGGGCCTATCAGCCCCAGCATTTT
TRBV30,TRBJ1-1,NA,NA,CAWKTGYTEAFF,TGTGCCTGGAAGACAGGCTACACTGAAGCTTTCTTT
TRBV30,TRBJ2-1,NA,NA,CAWSIHHNEQFF,TGTGCCTGGAGCATACATCACAATGAGCAGTTCTTC
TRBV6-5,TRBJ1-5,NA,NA,CASSYRTENNQPQHF,TGTGCCAGCAGTTACCGTACAGAAAACAATCAGCCCCAGCATTTT
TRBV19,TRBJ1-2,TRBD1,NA,CASSRIGQGVNGYTF,TGTGCCAGTAGTAGAATTGGACAGGGGGTGAATGGCTACACCTTC
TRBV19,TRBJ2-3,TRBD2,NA,CASSPLAGGTDTQYF,TGTGCCAGTAGTCCTTTAGCGGGAGGCACAGATACGCAGTATTTT
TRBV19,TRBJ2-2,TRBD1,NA,CASSAFDRVHTGELFF,TGTGCCAGTAGTGCCTTCGACAGGGTCCACACCGGGGAGCTGTTTTTT
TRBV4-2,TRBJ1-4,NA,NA,CASSTTRDNLATNEKLFF,TGTGCCAGCAGCACCACTCGGGACAACCTTGCAACTAATGAAAAACTGTTTTTT
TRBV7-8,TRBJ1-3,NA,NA,CASSSYLRGSSGNTIYF,TGTGCCAGCAGCTCATATCTCAGGGGATCCTCTGGAAACACCATATATTTT
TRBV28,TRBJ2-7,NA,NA,CASSPPDRYEQYF,TGTGCCAGCAGTCCCCCGGACAGATACGAGCAGTACTTC
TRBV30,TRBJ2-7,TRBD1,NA,CAWSVGRGHYEQYF,TGTGCCTGGAGTGTCGGCAGGGGGCATTACGAGCAGTACTTC
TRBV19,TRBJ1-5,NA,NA,CASSIGMSPNQPQHF,TGTGCCAGTAGTATCGGTATGTCGCCCAATCAGCCCCAGCATTTT
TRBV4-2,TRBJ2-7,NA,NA,CASSQDQGVVAYEQYF,TGTGCCAGCAGCCAAGATCAGGGCGTGGTGGCCTACGAGCAGTACTTC
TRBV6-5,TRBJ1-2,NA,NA,CASSFARADGYTF,TGTGCCAGCAGTTTTGCCAGGGCGGACGGCTACACCTTC
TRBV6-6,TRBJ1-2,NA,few,CASRSQGPYGYTF,TGTGCCAGCAGATCACAGGGCCCCTATGGCTACACCTTC
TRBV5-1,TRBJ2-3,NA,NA,CASSSAGHTDTQYF,TGCGCCAGCAGCAGCGCAGGGCACACAGATACGCAGTATTTT
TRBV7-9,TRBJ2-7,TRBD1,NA,CASSLDRGSYEQYF,TGTGCCAGCAGCCTCGACAGGGGTTCCTACGAGCAGTACTTC
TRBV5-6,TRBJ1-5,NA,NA,CASSWGPKDQPQHF,TGTGCCAGCAGCTGGGGGCCTAAGGATCAGCCCCAGCATTTT
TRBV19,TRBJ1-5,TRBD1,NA,CASAPGQGQPQHF,TGTGCCAGTGCCCCGGGACAGGGTCAGCCCCAGCATTTT
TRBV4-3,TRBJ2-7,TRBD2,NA,CASSPSLAGFYEQYF,TGCGCCAGCAGCCCTTCACTAGCGGGCTTCTACGAGCAGTACTTC
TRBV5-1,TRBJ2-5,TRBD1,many,CASSLMSGQEETQYF,TGCGCCAGCAGCTTGATGAGCGGACAGGAAGAGACCCAGTACTTC
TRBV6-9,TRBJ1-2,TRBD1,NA,CASSPDRKLWGYTF,TGTGCCAGCAGTCCGGACAGGAAGCTCTGGGGCTACACCTTC